The table lists the clone carrying this TCR beta chain with a few counts. This specimen belongs to a study of cytomegalovirus exposure and HLA in healthy donors. The wider study: Unique TCR beta sequences numbering fewer than 130 million came from about 179 million T cells in an earlier analysis.

PCR primers comprised 60 Vbeta and 13 Jbeta primers. Generated by immunoSEQ multiplex PCR, the TCRdb table keeps only in-frame clones and is missing some. The sample has over 100,000 clones, around 73% seen once. The CDR3 loop spans 18 amino acids. CDR1 is MGHRA, CDR2 YSYEKL, per germline. The ends were cut back, 1 base at V and 2 bases at J, with 20 bases in the middle. The sample comprised PBMCs. This clonotype originated in a middle-aged man in good health and CMV-seronegative. The V call is TRBV4-1, the J call TRBJ1-1, with D unresolved. As DNA, the CDR3 is TGCGCCAGCAGCCAAGGGTTATTGGGCAGGAGGGTCAACACTGAAGCTTTCTTT. It codes for CASSQGLLGRRVNTEAFF.